The 28 T cell receptor beta chains in this list originate from one sample, sequenced in a study of T cell repertoires in cytomegalovirus infection. TCRdb processed the reads anew with MiXCR; each CDR3 protein has one entry. The table lists some 800,000 distinct CDR3 sequences, 30% to 35% of them singletons, with 9.5% to 15% in the top ten. These receptors' antigens are unknown. The material was cultured CD8+ T cells from PBMCs, obtained from culture after CMV antigen stimulation. The receptors were gathered from a human donor in good health (CMV status not recorded). Some clones in this sample may be carry-over from other donors' samples.

This clonotype was observed a few times. The chain links TRBV7-8 to TRBJ2-1; 8 bases agree with TRBD2. This CDR3 has 16 residues. CDR1 SGHVS and CDR2 FQNEAQ come from the germline V gene. Trimming cost V 5 bases and J 7 bases; bases outside gene matches: 13. The CDR3 loop is CASSILPGGGGNEQFF. The CDR3 coding sequence is TGTGCCAGCAGCATACTACCGGGGGGGGGCGGGAATGAGCAGTTCTTC.

This clonotype was picked up a small number of times. This rearrangement joins TRBV27 to TRBJ2-3; the D is unclear. Trimming removed 2 bases at V and 2 bases at J, with 11 bases between. Germline CDR1 is MNHEY and CDR2 is SMNVEV (reference sequence). This CDR3 spans 15 amino acids. CDR3 sequence: CASSLDGPITDTQYF. The CDR3 nucleotides read TGTGCCAGCAGTTTAGACGGACCCATCACAGATACGCAGTATTTT.

The chain uses TRBV5-4 and TRBJ2-7; 10 positions agree with TRBD1. V gave up 4 bases and J gave up 6 bases; unmatched junction bases: 10. Germline CDR1 SGHNT, CDR2 YYREEE (reference sequence). CDR3 length: 15 amino acids. The CDR3 bases are TGTGCCAGCAGCCCGGGGACAGGGGCAGTTATCGAGCAGTACTTC. Its protein product is CASSPGTGAVIEQYF.

This clonotype was detected only a few times. The chain employs TRBV7-6 and TRBJ2-3; D might be TRBD2 (5 bases). The germline V gene encodes CDR1 SGHVS and CDR2 FNYEAQ. V lost 1 base to trimming and J lost 3 bases, with 11 bases between them. This CDR3 is built from 15 residues. The CDR3 spells CASSLEAVSTDTQYF. As DNA, the CDR3 is TGTGCCAGCAGCTTAGAAGCGGTGTCGACAGATACGCAGTATTTT. The complete variable domain, with remaining parts taken from reference TRBV7-6 and TRBJ2-3, reads GAGVSQSPRYKVTKRGQDVALRCDPISGHVSLYWYRQALGQGPEFLTYFNYEAQQDKSGLPNDRFSAERPEGSISTLTIQRTEQRDSAMYRCASSLEAVSTDTQYFGPGTRLTVL.

This clonotype has more than one count but fewer than ten. The chain employs TRBV7-9 and TRBJ1-5; weak D call: TRBD1 (5 bases). The germline gives CDR1 SEHNR, CDR2 FQNEAQ (reference sequence). This CDR3 contains 15 residues. V lost 5 bases, J lost 0 bases, and 11 bases lay in between. Here the CDR3 reads CASSPRDGSNQPQHF. The CDR3 bases are TGTGCCAGCAGCCCTCGGGACGGTAGCAATCAGCCCCAGCATTTT.

This clonotype was counted a single time. The V and J genes are TRBV11-2 and TRBJ2-1, with 13 bases matching TRBD2. CDR1 is SGHAT and CDR2 is FQNNGV in the germline V gene. J was trimmed by 9 bases and V by 5 bases; bases with no gene match: 7. The CDR3 covers 15 residues. CDR3 in amino acids: CASSLLAGGLGEQFF. The CDR3 DNA is TGTGCCAGCAGCCTACTAGCGGGGGGGCTAGGTGAGCAGTTCTTC.

A note on this clonotype: A read error may account for a junction end that differs from germline. The chain uses TRBV6-1 and TRBJ2-1, with D perhaps assigned TRBD1 or TRBD2 (5 bases each). This CDR3 region has 15 residues. In germline, CDR1 is MNHNS, CDR2 SASEGT. CDR3 loop: CVSVWDVSSYNEQFF. The CDR3 region has the DNA TGTGTCAGCGTATGGGACGTTAGCTCCTACAATGAGCAGTTCTTC.

V gene TRBV2 combines with J gene TRBJ2-7, with 10 bases lining up with TRBD1. The CDR3 sequence is 15 residues long. Germline-derived CDR1 and CDR2 are SNHLY and FYNNEI. The V and J ends lost 5 bases and 9 bases, in that order; junction bases with no gene match: 13. In nucleotides, the CDR3 is TGTGCCAGCAGTTCGGGGGACAGGGGCCCTATTCCGCAGTACTTC. Residues: CASSSGDRGPIPQYF.

The rearrangement joins TRBV5-4 to TRBJ2-3; D unresolved. V shed 5 bases and J shed 4 bases, with 17 bases lying between them. This CDR3 region has 15 residues. Germline CDR1 SGHNT, CDR2 YYREEE (reference sequence). The CDR3 DNA is TGTGCCAGCAGTTCCAACTTAGCACCGGCAGATACGCAGTATTTT. Translating gives CASSSNLAPADTQYF.

In its sample, this clonotype was seen many times. The rearrangement uses TRBV28 and TRBJ1-1; no firm D call. Germline V gene data show CDR1 as MDHEN and CDR2 as SYDVKM. Trimming took off 5 bases at V and 1 base at J, with 8 bases between the two ends. The CDR3 totals 13 residues. CDR3 loop: CASSGRWNTEAFF. The CDR3 DNA sequence: TGTGCCAGCAGTGGGAGGTGGAACACTGAAGCTTTCTTT.

To note about this clonotype: This may come from a read error, since a much larger clone is one base off. J is TRBJ1-6 and V is TRBV7-9, with a tentative D call TRBD1 (6 bases). The CDR3 covers 18 residues. CDR1 is SEHNR, CDR2 FQNEAQ, per germline (reference sequence). In nucleotides, the CDR3 is TGTGCCAGCAGCTCCCTTAGGGGGGGGCAGGTTTTTAATTCACCCCTCCGCTTT. This sequence encodes CASSSLRGGQVFNSPLRF.

The J gene is TRBJ2-7, the V gene TRBV11-2, with 7 bases fitting TRBD2. Germline CDR1 SGHAT, CDR2 FQNNGV. This CDR3 has 15 amino acids. V lost 3 bases, J lost 2 bases, and 7 bases stayed unmatched. CDR3 loop: CASSFLPGGPYEQYF. The CDR3 region has the DNA TGTGCCAGCAGCTTTCTTCCGGGGGGTCCCTACGAGCAGTACTTC.

In this sample, this clonotype turned up a few times. V gene TRBV6-5 combines with J gene TRBJ1-2; 12 bases are shared with TRBD1. V was clipped by 6 bases and J by 7 bases; unmatched bases: 12. The CDR3 runs 16 residues. CDR1 and CDR2 (germline): MNHEY, SVGAGI. CDR3 in amino acids: CASRLEEGQGAPGYTF. CDR3 DNA sequence: TGTGCCAGCAGATTAGAGGAGGGACAGGGGGCGCCTGGCTACACCTTC.

As regards this clonotype: At one end, the junction sequence differs from germline, possibly due to a read error. V and J are TRBV23-1 and TRBJ1-5; unclear D gene. TRBV23-1 is filed as an ORF, its function uncertain. The CDR3 runs 15 residues. In nucleotides, the CDR3 is TGCGCCAGCAGTCAATCGTTCGGGGATAATCAGCCCCAACATTTT. It codes for CASSQSFGDNQPQHF.

This clonotype turned up a few times. This chain connects TRBV5-4 to TRBJ1-6, with unresolved D. CDR1 and CDR2 (germline): SGHNT, YYREEE (reference sequence). V lost 4 bases and J lost 7, with 15 bases in between. CDR3 size: 15 residues. Here the CDR3 DNA reads TGTGCCAGCAGCCGCGTGGGCTACCTCAATTCACCCCTCCACTTT. Its translation: CASSRVGYLNSPLHF.

This chain joins TRBV12-3 or TRBV12-4 and TRBJ1-2; TRBD1 matches at 7 bases. This CDR3 is built from 16 residues. The junction had 13 bases not matched to a gene; V was cut back by 5 bases and J by 4 bases. The CDR3 reads CASSDRRGGAGYGYTF. As DNA, the CDR3 is TGTGCCAGCAGTGATAGGCGAGGGGGCGCGGGCTATGGCTACACCTTC.

This clonotype was found many times. This chain joins TRBV7-9 and TRBJ1-1; 7 bases agree with TRBD1. The J segment lost 7 bases and the V segment lost 2 bases, leaving 16 bases of the junction unmatched. Germline assignment: CDR1 SEHNR and CDR2 FQNEAQ (reference sequence). This CDR3 region has 17 residues. This CDR3 is CASSLSLRRGLDIEAFF. The CDR3 DNA follows: TGTGCCAGCAGCTTAAGTCTACGAAGGGGGCTGGATATTGAAGCTTTCTTT. The entire variable domain, with the rest obtained from reference TRBV7-9 and TRBJ1-1, is as follows: DTGVSQNPRHKITKRGQNVTFRCDPISEHNRLYWYRQTLGQGPEFLTYFQNEAQLEKSRLLSDRFSAERPKGSFSTLEIQRTEQGDSAMYLCASSLSLRRGLDIEAFFGQGTRLTVV.

This clonotype was found a few times. The chain recombines TRBV6-6 with TRBJ2-3, with D hard to call. Germline V gene lookup returns CDR1 MNHNY and CDR2 SVGAGI (reference sequence). CDR3 length: 13 amino acids. Trimming removed 5 bases at V and 0 bases at J, with 6 bases between. CDR3 residues: CASSDYSTDTQYF. CDR3 in DNA: TGTGCCAGCAGTGATTACAGCACAGATACGCAGTATTTT.

This clonotype was found once. The V and J genes are TRBV2 and TRBJ2-1; D gene unclear. V lost 4 bases and J lost 1, with 11 bases in between. The CDR3 contains 15 residues. Germline V CDR1 and CDR2: SNHLY, FYNNEI. The CDR3, as DNA: TGTGCCAGCAGTGGGACCTTCCCGTCCTACAATGAGCAGTTCTTC. Its translation: CASSGTFPSYNEQFF.

This clonotype showed up many times. This chain connects TRBV7-6 to TRBJ2-2; TRBD1 might be the D (5 bases). V shed 2 bases and J shed 3 bases, with 10 bases lying between them. Germline CDR1 is SGHVS and CDR2 is FNYEAQ. This CDR3 comprises 15 residues. Here the CDR3 DNA reads TGTGCCAGCAGCTTAAGTTGGGGCTACACCGGGGAGCTGTTTTTT. It translates to CASSLSWGYTGELFF.

V gene TRBV27 combines with J gene TRBJ1-2; 9 bases are a match to TRBD1. Losses at the gene ends were 7 bases for V and 4 bases for J; bases not matched to a gene: 13. Germline V gives CDR1 MNHEY, CDR2 SMNVEV (reference sequence). This CDR3 contains 16 residues. This chain's CDR3 is CASNPPGTGSSYGYTF. CDR3 in DNA: TGTGCCAGCAACCCACCCGGGACAGGGTCGAGCTATGGCTACACCTTC.

V usage is TRBV25-1 and J usage is TRBJ1-1; D unclear. The CDR3 runs 18 residues. The ends were cut back, 7 bases at V and 3 bases at J, with 27 bases in the middle. Per the germline V gene, CDR1 is MGHDK and CDR2 is SYGVNS. This chain's CDR3 is CASTHNYLGRKVDTEAFF. CDR3 DNA sequence: TGTGCCAGCACCCATAACTACCTTGGCCGGAAAGTCGACACTGAAGCTTTCTTT.

A remark on this clonotype: This clone may be a read error of a much larger clone one base away. The chain joins TRBV7-2 to TRBJ2-3; D possibly uses TRBD1 or TRBD2 (6 bases each). Trimming shortened V by 5 bases and J by 4 bases, and 19 bases separated the two germline ends. The CDR3 covers 16 residues. Per germline, CDR1 SGHTA and CDR2 FQGNSA. CDR3 residues: CTSSVMGAPGADTQYF. The DNA of the CDR3 is TGTACCAGCAGCGTTATGGGGGCCCCGGGGGCAGATACGCAGTATTTT. Together with reference TRBV7-2 and TRBJ2-3, the CDR3 gives the full variable domain: GAGVSQSPSNKVTEKGKDVELRCDPISGHTALYWYRQSLGQGLEFLIYFQGNSAPDKSGLPSDRFSAERTGGSVSTLTIQRTQQEDSAVYLCTSSVMGAPGADTQYFGPGTRLTVL.

This clonotype was seen only a few times. This chain joins TRBV4-1 and TRBJ2-5, with TRBD2 matching 7 bases. The V gene end was trimmed by 1 base and the J gene end by 2 bases; junction bases not matched to a gene: 10. CDR3 length equals 17 residues. Germline CDR1 and CDR2: MGHRA and YSYEKL. In DNA, the CDR3 is TGCGCCAGCAGCCAAGGTTGGAGCGGGGAGGAGCAAGAGACCCAGTACTTC. This encodes CASSQGWSGEEQETQYF.

The chain couples TRBV12-3 or TRBV12-4 to TRBJ1-1; a possible D gene is TRBD1 (6 bases). This CDR3 spans 15 amino acids. Trimming removed 6 bases at V and 5 bases at J, with 19 bases between. CDR3 nucleotides: TGTGCCAGCAGCCCAGTGTATGGGGGGCGAACTGAAGCTTTCTTT. Amino acid sequence: CASSPVYGGRTEAFF.

Only a few counts were recorded for this clonotype. The V call is TRBV10-3, the J call TRBJ2-1; D tentatively fits TRBD1 or TRBD2 (5 bases each). CDR1 ENHRY and CDR2 SYGVKD come from the germline V gene. CDR3 length: 14 residues. The V and J ends lost 9 bases and 4 bases respectively, with 16 bases between them. As DNA, the CDR3 is TGTGCCATTGGTGCCCGGGACGGGTACAATGAGCAGTTCTTC. Translating gives CAIGARDGYNEQFF.

This clonotype was seen more than once but under ten times. This chain joins TRBV2 and TRBJ1-3, with 7 nucleotides matching TRBD1. CDR1 and CDR2 (germline): SNHLY, FYNNEI. V gave up 1 base and J gave up 0 bases; unmatched junction bases: 3. This CDR3 spans 16 amino acids. The CDR3 region has the DNA TGTGCCAGCAGTGAAGGGACAGGAAACTCTGGAAACACCATATATTTT. Amino acid sequence: CASSEGTGNSGNTIYF.

V usage is TRBV4-1 and J usage is TRBJ2-7; a possible D gene is TRBD2 (6 bases). Germline loops: CDR1 MGHRA, CDR2 YSYEKL. Trimming removed 5 bases at V and 2 bases at J, with 13 bases between. The CDR3 is made up of 14 amino acids. The CDR3 sequence: CASSYGRGTYEQYF. For the CDR3, the DNA is TGCGCCAGCAGCTATGGACGGGGGACCTACGAGCAGTACTTC.